This TCR beta chain was identified in a study of cytomegalovirus exposure and HLA in healthy donors (dated by TCRdb to about 2017). Looking at the study overall: An earlier analysis of 587 of the donors reported approximately 260 Gb of sequence data and 117 million unique TCR beta sequences obtained from some 170 million T cells. The study was designed to test whether signatures of past pathogen exposure could be identified by cataloging public T cell receptors. High-throughput TCR immunosequencing, statistical association of individual TCRs with disease status, and machine learning were combined to predict cytomegalovirus infection status. Typing coverage varied by locus: roughly 620-640 donors for A, B, C, DRB1 and DQB1; approximately 500 for DQA1; around 610 for DPA1; around 450 for DPB1. Because of strong linkage in the cohort, roughly 5 DR-DQ haplotypes were treated as single units for association and clustering. HLA typing covered class I and class II loci at four-digit resolution. Genome-wide SNP genotypes for about 65% of the roughly 670 donors were used in a later genetic analysis, which treated that subset as a discovery cohort. Rather than drawing on any new phenotypic data, the later analysis identified candidate immune exposures from TCR beta sequences and the way those sequences occurred across donors. In addition to the first cohort of 666 subjects, a separate validation cohort of 130 or so different subjects was used. Of the 398 genotyped donors, approximately 80% fell in the genetic ancestry cluster associated with self-reported Caucasian donors. An earlier analysis of approximately 630 of the donors applied high-throughput TCR beta sequencing to assess whether each TCR beta V gene segment acted as functional or pseudogenic. A later analysis re-analyzed previously published TCR beta repertoires from 660 or so donors and added high-resolution HLA genotyping to study TCR occurrence patterns. An early release that covered about 600 HLA-typed donors contained about 300 gigabases of sequencing data and around 80 million unique TCR sequences. All discovery cohort repertoires had been generated on a single sequencing platform. Among some 410 genotyped donors of the cohort, an average of around 240,000 unique TCR beta nucleotide sequences were sequenced per donor, around 20% of them non-productive. Donor age, sex, ethnicity and CMV serostatus were compiled alongside the repertoire data. The T cell repertoires of 550 to 850 subjects were profiled by immunosequencing and related to cytomegalovirus serostatus. What the study reported, not specific to this receptor: In an earlier analysis of approximately 600 of the donors, most TCR beta V segments were observed in productive rearrangements about 87% or about 30% of the time, broadly matching IMGT annotations. A group of highly shared sequence variants was considered likely to be a technical artifact of the sequencing pipeline. The authors suggested that the approach could potentially be generalized to other disease states and immunological phenotypes. In a later analysis, HLA-associated TCR beta chains showed more clonal expansion and lower generation probabilities than non-associated chains that were equally common. Correlated functional status among segregating V segments might reflect linkage disequilibrium, but an unknown experimental factor could not be ruled out. Assigning TCR associations to individual alleles was difficult when HLA alleles, especially DR and DQ, strongly co-occurred. This cohort had only TCR beta chains sequenced, and the lack of alpha or paired-chain data limited which features could be detected. Because some donors lacked HLA typing at each locus, the association tests relied only on the typed subset. A later analysis associated about 18,000 TCR beta sequences with specific HLA alleles at a false discovery rate of 0.05. A later analysis reported that several top co-occurrence clusters appeared linked to parvovirus B19, influenza, CMV and Epstein-Barr virus. In both the original and validation cohorts, the classifier was reported to diagnose cytomegalovirus status with high specificity and sensitivity. The 87-base-pair reads could not distinguish some IMGT-functional V segments, including TRBV6-2 and TRBV6-3, so those segments were excluded. A total of fewer than 200 TCR beta chains were listed by the study as associated with cytomegalovirus. For the cohort, immune exposure information was limited to CMV serostatus. The earlier analysis of a few hundred of the donors excluded some 15 rarely observed V segments, including chromosome 9 orphons, because counts were too low. Most TCR sequences were seen in very few donors, while some public TCRs were found in many individuals. In a later analysis, TCR association rates were found to vary across HLA loci, with the most associated TCRs seen for DRB1 alleles and the fewest for HLA-C alleles. A further reported finding was that TCR beta sequences accurately predicted the HLA-A and HLA-B alleles for most subjects in the first cohort. A later genetic analysis reported fewer N-insertions in productive TCRs among donors in an Asian-associated ancestry cluster than the roughly 650-donor mean. An association between a missense DCLRE1C variant and V-gene and J-gene trimming of TCR beta chains was found in a later genetic analysis and replicated in an independent cohort. Three of the identified cytomegalovirus-associated TCR beta chains were confirmed in vitro to be specific for cytomegalovirus antigens. In a later analysis, most CMV-associated TCR beta chains were found to appear HLA-restricted, with HLA associations seemingly driven largely by CMV exposure. The presence/absence analyses assumed that sequencing depth was roughly uniform across donors, and that assumption may not be true.

The V end loses 4 bases and the J end loses 2 bases, and a stretch of 6 bases separates them. Inclusive of the bounding cysteine and phenylalanine, the CDR3 is 14 residues long. The CDR3 DNA has 42 bases and is translated from base 1. Via the germline V gene, CDR1 is SGHNT and CDR2 YENEEA. Notes on this clone: Its specific antigen is unknown. Nothing much larger sits one base from this clone, and base qualities are not available.

The cohort consisted of 600 or so healthy bone marrow donors. At the time of sampling, all cohort members were nominally healthy, though unrecorded immune exposures were likely present. The donor was CMV seropositive and belonged to the group of 250 to 350 seropositive cohort members. A peripheral blood sample was collected from each donor, and TCR beta sequencing was performed on peripheral blood mononuclear cells. Genomic DNA was extracted from the blood cell samples with the Qiagen DNeasy Blood Extraction Kit. Receptor libraries were prepared by the immunoSEQ multiplex PCR assay. A mixture of 60 forward primers for TCR Vbeta segments and 13 reverse primers for TCR Jbeta segments was used in the multiplex PCR. Amplification of the CDR3 region of rearranged TCR beta genes was performed with a multiplex PCR assay on genomic DNA. On the Illumina HiSeq System, the amplified TCR beta libraries were sequenced as 87-base-pair reads. For the original study's pipeline: Across the roughly 640 repertoires, a later analysis counted tens of millions of unique TCR beta chains, 9 million to 14 million of which were shared by at least two donors. Raw reads were error-corrected and collapsed into unique sequences with a nearest-neighbor algorithm that merged closely related sequences to remove PCR and sequencing errors. Alignment of CDR3 sequences to IMGT reference sequences was used to assign V, D and J gene segments. For a sequence to be retained, at least a six-nucleotide match to both a V gene segment and a J gene segment was required. Rearrangements were called productive when the CDR3 lacked stop codons and stayed in frame with V and J; all others were non-productive. CDR3 was defined by IMGT convention, running from the second conserved V-encoded cysteine to the conserved J-encoded phenylalanine. In an earlier analysis of approximately 590 of the donors, sequences lacking an unambiguous match to a single V gene segment were excluded. In an earlier analysis of a few hundred of the donors, V segments were called functional above 56.7% productive rearrangements and were called segregating when the between-donor standard deviation exceeded 5%. A statistical classification framework was developed to diagnose cytomegalovirus status using the catalog of TCR beta chain sequences. In a later analysis, TCR nucleotide sequences were compared against IMGT/GENE-DB human TR gene sequences so that V and J genes could be assigned. The TCRdist pipeline was used in a later analysis to assign CDR3 sequences and most-parsimonious VDJ recombination scenarios. In a later analysis, each TCR beta chain was defined by its CDR3 amino acid sequence together with its V-gene family, and reads without a unique V-gene family were excluded. In a later analysis, some 600 highly shared, low-generation-probability nucleotide sequences were removed to address suspected cross-contamination and a sequencing artifact. A later analysis calculated a clonal expansion index for each public chain from normalized within-repertoire ranks of inferred template counts. A later analysis computed generation probabilities with a VDJ recombination model fitted to out-of-frame rearrangements, and checked the results against IGoR. In a later analysis, hypergeometric tests were used to score TCR-TCR, TCR-HLA and TCR-CMV co-occurrence, with a repertoire-size bias correction applied to TCR pairs. In a later analysis, false discovery rates were estimated by permuting HLA or CMV assignments 20 times. In a later analysis, co-occurring TCRs were grouped with DBSCAN, and TCRdist sequence similarity was added when clustering was performed within HLA-allele-positive subsets. Repertoires with fewer than 30,000 or more than 120,000 public chains, plus five repertoires with anomalous nucleotide sharing, were excluded from co-occurrence clustering. The table comes from immuneACCESS by way of TCRdb, which keeps in-frame sequences with V and J called. Part of the clones is missing from these tables; in studies checked, under half for an unresolved V gene and the rest for unknown reasons. D and trimming were read from the DNA, whereas the V and J calls and clone size are those reported in that table. In all, the sample holds about 120,000 clones, and roughly 80% of those were seen once. The ten largest clones take up almost 5% of the sample.

The sequenced sample consisted of PBMCs. The rearranged chain carries TRBV11-3 and TRBJ2-6; perhaps TRBD1 is the D gene, with 6 bases matching. The TCR comes from a man in his fifties or sixties in good health and CMV-seropositive. DNA sequence: TGTGCCAGCAGCTCAGGGGCTGGGGCCAACGTCCTGACTTTC. Its coded protein is CASSSGAGANVLTF.